Listed here is a single T cell receptor beta chain. Its binding antigen is unknown. No clone much larger than this one lies a single base away; base qualities are absent. The cohort comprised hundreds of healthy bone marrow donors. At the time of sampling, every cohort member was nominally healthy, though immune exposures that went unrecorded were likely present. The donor tested CMV seropositive, placing the donor among the approximately 310 seropositive members of the cohort. A peripheral blood sample was collected from each donor, and TCR beta sequencing was performed on peripheral blood mononuclear cells. Genomic DNA extraction from the blood cell samples was performed with the Qiagen DNeasy Blood Extraction Kit. These data are taken from a study of cytomegalovirus exposure and HLA in healthy donors (dated by TCRdb to about 2017). In terms of the full investigation: An earlier analysis of some 600 of the donors reported over 250 Gb of sequence data and 117 million unique TCR beta sequences obtained from some 200 million T cells. Approximately 300 gigabases of sequencing data and around 87 million unique TCR sequences were included in an early release covering around 600 HLA-typed donors. Among the roughly 410 genotyped donors, approximately 77% belonged to the genetic ancestry cluster associated with self-reported Caucasian donors. The study aimed to test whether signatures of past pathogen exposure could be identified by cataloging public T cell receptors. The study used immunosequencing to profile the T cell repertoires of 670 or so subjects and linked those repertoires to cytomegalovirus serostatus. A separate validation cohort of about 110 different subjects was used in addition to the approximately 610-subject first cohort. High-throughput TCR immunosequencing, statistical association of individual TCRs with disease status, and machine learning were combined to predict cytomegalovirus infection status. A later analysis re-analyzed previously published TCR beta repertoires from 666 donors and added high-resolution HLA genotyping to study TCR occurrence patterns. Rather than using new phenotypic data, the later analysis identified candidate immune exposures from TCR beta sequences and from how often those sequences occurred across donors. An earlier analysis of some 500 of the donors used high-throughput TCR beta sequencing to judge whether each TCR beta V gene segment behaved as functional or pseudogenic. Alongside the repertoire data, information on donor age, sex, ethnicity and CMV serostatus was compiled. In a later genetic analysis, genome-wide SNP genotypes for about three fifths of the 666 donors were used, and that subset was treated as a discovery cohort. Every discovery cohort repertoire had been produced on one sequencing platform. HLA typing included class I and class II loci at four-digit resolution. Typing coverage differed by locus: A, B, C, DRB1 and DQB1 were typed in about 629-640 donors, DQA1 in roughly 510, DPA1 in approximately 600, and DPB1 in around 440. Roughly 5 DR-DQ haplotypes were treated as single units for association and clustering because of strong linkage in the cohort. Across around 400 genotyped donors of the cohort, an average of roughly 200,000 unique TCR beta nucleotide sequences per donor were sequenced, and approximately 17% of those sequences were non-productive.

Trimmed from V: 2 bases; trimmed from J: 4 bases; junction bases lacking a gene match: 6. From cysteine to phenylalanine, the CDR3 is 15 amino acids long. Only the CDR3 portion is preserved as DNA: 45 bases, with reading frame beginning at the first base. According to the germline V gene, CDR1 reads MGHRA and CDR2 reads YSYEKL. Library preparation employed the immunoSEQ multiplex PCR assay. The multiplex PCR relied on a mix of 60 forward primers for TCR Vbeta segments and 13 reverse primers for TCR Jbeta segments. Amplification of the CDR3 region of rearranged TCR beta genes was performed with a multiplex PCR assay on genomic DNA. The amplified TCR beta libraries were sequenced on the Illumina HiSeq System as 87-base-pair reads. Under the source paper's analysis protocol: Across the 670 or so repertoires, a later analysis counted some 80 million unique TCR beta chains, some 11 million of which were shared by at least two donors. A nearest-neighbor algorithm error-corrected the raw reads and collapsed the reads into unique sequences, merging closely related sequences to remove PCR and sequencing errors. V, D and J gene segments were assigned by aligning CDR3 sequences to IMGT reference sequences. For a sequence to be retained, a match of at least six nucleotides to both a V gene segment and a J gene segment was required. A rearrangement was called productive if the CDR3 had no stop codons and remained in frame with V and J, and every other rearrangement was called non-productive. Following IMGT convention, CDR3 was defined as the stretch from the second conserved V-encoded cysteine up to the conserved J-encoded phenylalanine. Sequences without an unambiguous match to a single V gene segment were excluded from the earlier analysis of 450 to 750 of the donors. An earlier analysis of 450 to 650 of the donors called V segments functional above 56.7% productive rearrangements and segregating when the between-donor standard deviation exceeded 5%. A statistical classification framework was developed to diagnose cytomegalovirus status using the catalog of TCR beta chain sequences. In a later analysis, TCR nucleotide sequences were compared against IMGT/GENE-DB human TR gene sequences so that V and J genes could be assigned. The TCRdist pipeline was used in a later analysis to assign CDR3 sequences and most-parsimonious VDJ recombination scenarios. In a later analysis, each TCR beta chain was defined by its CDR3 amino acid sequence together with its V-gene family, and reads without a unique V-gene family were excluded. To address suspected cross-contamination and a sequencing artifact, a later analysis removed over 500 highly shared, low-generation-probability nucleotide sequences. In a later analysis, a clonal expansion index was calculated for each public chain from normalized within-repertoire ranks of inferred template counts. In a later analysis, generation probabilities were computed using a VDJ recombination model fitted to out-of-frame rearrangements, and the results were checked against IGoR. A later analysis scored TCR-TCR, TCR-HLA and TCR-CMV co-occurrence with hypergeometric tests, applying a repertoire-size bias correction to TCR pairs. To estimate false discovery rates, a later analysis permuted the HLA or CMV assignments 20 times. In a later analysis, co-occurring TCRs were grouped using DBSCAN, with TCRdist sequence similarity added in when clustering inside HLA-allele-positive subsets. Repertoires with fewer than 30,000 or more than 120,000 public chains were left out of co-occurrence clustering, as were five repertoires with anomalous nucleotide sharing. TCRdb took over this immuneACCESS table, retaining in-frame rearrangements with V and J assigned. Such tables are incomplete; in checked studies, under half of the missing clones stem from an unresolved V gene, and the remainder is unexplained. V and J calls and clone size are those listed in that table; D and trimming were worked out from the DNA. The sample contains 95,000 or so clones, approximately 81% of them found a single time. The ten largest account for less than 4.5% of the sample.

Paper-wide results and their limitations: Presence/absence analyses assumed roughly uniform sequencing depth across donors, an assumption that may not hold. Most CMV-associated TCR beta chains appeared to be HLA-restricted in a later analysis, and the HLA associations seemed to be driven largely by CMV exposure. Compared with the roughly 670-donor mean, donors in an Asian-associated ancestry cluster had fewer N-insertions in productive TCRs, according to a later genetic analysis. Cytomegalovirus status was reported to be diagnosed by the classifier with high specificity and sensitivity in both the original and validation cohorts. The earlier analysis of about 600 of the donors excluded over 15 rarely observed V segments, including chromosome 9 orphons, because counts were too low. V-gene and J-gene trimming of TCR beta chains was associated with a missense DCLRE1C variant in a later genetic analysis, and the association was replicated in an independent cohort. According to the authors, the approach could potentially be generalized to other disease states and immunological phenotypes. At a false discovery rate of 0.05, a later analysis linked around 15,000 TCR beta sequences to specific HLA alleles. Because the 87-base-pair reads could not distinguish some IMGT-functional V segments, including TRBV6-2 and TRBV6-3, those segments were excluded. A later analysis reported that several top co-occurrence clusters appeared linked to parvovirus B19, influenza, CMV and Epstein-Barr virus. A cluster of highly shared sequence variants was judged likely to be a technical artifact of the sequencing pipeline. Because HLA typing was missing for some donors at each locus, association tests included only the typed subset. The only immune exposure information available for the cohort was CMV serostatus. A further reported finding was that TCR beta sequences accurately predicted the HLA-A and HLA-B alleles for most subjects in the first cohort. Correlated functional status among segregating V segments might reflect linkage disequilibrium, but an unknown experimental factor could not be ruled out. A total of some 180 TCR beta chains were listed by the study as associated with cytomegalovirus. In a later analysis, HLA-associated TCR beta chains were found to be more clonally expanded and to have lower generation probabilities than equally common non-associated chains. In a later analysis, TCR association rates were found to vary across HLA loci, with the most associated TCRs seen for DRB1 alleles and the fewest for HLA-C alleles. This cohort had only TCR beta chains sequenced, and the lack of alpha or paired-chain data limited which features could be detected. In vitro tests confirmed that a few of the cytomegalovirus-associated TCR beta chains recognize cytomegalovirus antigens. An earlier analysis of approximately 500 of the donors showed that most TCR beta V segments appeared in productive rearrangements either about 87% or about 30% of the time, which broadly matched IMGT annotations. When HLA alleles, especially DR and DQ, strongly co-occurred, attributing TCR associations to individual alleles was difficult. Across donors, most TCR sequences were observed very rarely, whereas some public TCRs were present in many individuals.

Rearrangement joined TRBV4-1 to TRBJ1-2, and TRBD1 matches 8 of the central bases. The clonotype comes from a woman aged 70-85 years in good health and CMV-seropositive. The sequenced material came from PBMCs. The sequenced DNA is TGCGCCAGCAGCCAAACTGCCGGGACAGGCTATGGCTACACCTTC. Its amino acids are CASSQTAGTGYGYTF.